The clone carrying this T cell receptor (beta chain) was seen a few times. Its antigen is currently unknown. PCR used 60 Vbeta primers and 13 Jbeta primers. Only in-frame clones appear in the TCRdb table, and some are missing; sequencing was by immunoSEQ multiplex PCR. Here the sample spans some 160,000 clones, 86% being singletons. The data originate from a study of cytomegalovirus exposure and HLA in healthy donors. Overall study findings and caveats: Donors were assumed by presence/absence analyses to have roughly uniform sequencing depth.

This CDR3 spans 15 amino acids. Germline CDR1 reads SNHLY; CDR2 reads FYNNEI. Trimming shortened V by 6 bases and J by 9 bases, and 18 bases separated the two germline ends. The rearrangement uses TRBV2 and TRBJ1-6, with D perhaps TRBD1 (6 bases). The TCR originated in a woman younger than 35 in good health and CMV-seronegative. The sequenced material came from PBMCs. CDR3 in DNA: TGTGCCAGCAGCGAAAGGGTAGAGGGGGTTTCACCCCTCCACTTT. It yields the protein CASSERVEGVSPLHF.